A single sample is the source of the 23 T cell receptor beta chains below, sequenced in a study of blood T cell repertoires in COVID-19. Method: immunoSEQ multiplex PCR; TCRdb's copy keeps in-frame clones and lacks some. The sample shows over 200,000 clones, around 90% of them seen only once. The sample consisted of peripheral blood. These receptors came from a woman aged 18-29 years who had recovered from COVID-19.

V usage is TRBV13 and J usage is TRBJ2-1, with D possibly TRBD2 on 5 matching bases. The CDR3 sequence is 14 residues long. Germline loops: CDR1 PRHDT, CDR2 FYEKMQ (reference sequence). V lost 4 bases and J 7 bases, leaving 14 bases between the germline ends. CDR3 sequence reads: CASSCILVSNEQFF. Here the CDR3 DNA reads TGTGCCAGCAGCTGCATACTAGTTTCGAATGAGCAGTTCTTC.

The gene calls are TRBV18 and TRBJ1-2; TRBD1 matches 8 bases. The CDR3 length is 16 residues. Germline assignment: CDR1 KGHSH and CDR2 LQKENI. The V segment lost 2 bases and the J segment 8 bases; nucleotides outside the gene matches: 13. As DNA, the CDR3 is TGTGCCAGCTCACCAGGTCGGCAGGGGGCAGGAAAGGGCTACACCTTC. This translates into CASSPGRQGAGKGYTF.

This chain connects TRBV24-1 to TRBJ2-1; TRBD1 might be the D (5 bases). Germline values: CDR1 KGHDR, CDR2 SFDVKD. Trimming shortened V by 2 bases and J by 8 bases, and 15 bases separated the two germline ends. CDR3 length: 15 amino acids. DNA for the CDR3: TGTGCCACCAGTGATTCCGGTAAACAGGCCGATGAGCAGTTCTTC. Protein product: CATSDSGKQADEQFF.

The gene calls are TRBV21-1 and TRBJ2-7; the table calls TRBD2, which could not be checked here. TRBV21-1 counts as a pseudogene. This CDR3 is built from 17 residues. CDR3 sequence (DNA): TGTGCCAGCAACCAACCCACCGGGACTAGCTTAGGGTACGAGCAGTACTTC. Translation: CASNQPTGTSLGYEQYF.

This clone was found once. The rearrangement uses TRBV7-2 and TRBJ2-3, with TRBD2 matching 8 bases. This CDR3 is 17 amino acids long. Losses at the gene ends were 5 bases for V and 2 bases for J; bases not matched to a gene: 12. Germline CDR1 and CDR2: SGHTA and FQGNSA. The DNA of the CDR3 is TGTGCCAGCAGCGGTACTCAGCGGGAGATTGACACAGATACGCAGTATTTT. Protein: CASSGTQREIDTDTQYF.

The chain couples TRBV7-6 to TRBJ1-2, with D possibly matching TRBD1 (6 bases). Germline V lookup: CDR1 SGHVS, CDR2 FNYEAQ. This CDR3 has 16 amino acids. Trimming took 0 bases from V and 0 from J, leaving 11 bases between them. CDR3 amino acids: CASSLAQGRTNYGYTF. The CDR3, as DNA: TGTGCCAGCAGCTTAGCACAGGGTCGAACTAACTATGGCTACACCTTC.

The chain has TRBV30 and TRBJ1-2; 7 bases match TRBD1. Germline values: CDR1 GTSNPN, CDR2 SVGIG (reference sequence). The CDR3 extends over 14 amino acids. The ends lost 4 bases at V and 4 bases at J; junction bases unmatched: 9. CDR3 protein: CAWTRGGWGYGYTF. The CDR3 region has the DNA TGTGCCTGGACCAGAGGGGGCTGGGGCTATGGCTACACCTTC.

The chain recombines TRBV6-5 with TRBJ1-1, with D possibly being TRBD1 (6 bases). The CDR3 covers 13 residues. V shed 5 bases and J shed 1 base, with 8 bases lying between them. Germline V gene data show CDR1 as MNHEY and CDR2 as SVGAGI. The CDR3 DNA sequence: TGTGCCAGCAGTCAGGGGCCGAACACTGAAGCTTTCTTT. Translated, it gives CASSQGPNTEAFF.

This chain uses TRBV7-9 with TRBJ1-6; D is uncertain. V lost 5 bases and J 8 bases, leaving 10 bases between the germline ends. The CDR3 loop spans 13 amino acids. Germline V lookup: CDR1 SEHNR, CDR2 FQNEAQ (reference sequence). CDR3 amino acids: CASSLGDYSPLHF. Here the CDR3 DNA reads TGTGCCAGCAGCCTCGGTGATTATTCACCCCTCCACTTT. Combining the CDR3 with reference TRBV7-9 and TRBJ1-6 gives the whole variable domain DTGVSQNPRHKITKRGQNVTFRCDPISEHNRLYWYRQTLGQGPEFLTYFQNEAQLEKSRLLSDRFSAERPKGSFSTLEIQRTEQGDSAMYLCASSLGDYSPLHFGNGTRLTVT.

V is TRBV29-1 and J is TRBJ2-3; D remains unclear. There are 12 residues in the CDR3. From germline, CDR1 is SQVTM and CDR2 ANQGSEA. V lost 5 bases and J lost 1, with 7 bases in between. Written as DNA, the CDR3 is TGCAGCGTTCTAGGCCGCACAGATACGCAGTATTTT. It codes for CSVLGRTDTQYF.

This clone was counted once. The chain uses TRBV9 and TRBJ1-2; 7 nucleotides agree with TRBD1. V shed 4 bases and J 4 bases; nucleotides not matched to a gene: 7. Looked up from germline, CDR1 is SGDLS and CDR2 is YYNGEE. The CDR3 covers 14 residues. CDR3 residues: CASSTGQTIYGYTF. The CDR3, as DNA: TGTGCCAGCAGCACGGGACAGACCATCTATGGCTACACCTTC.

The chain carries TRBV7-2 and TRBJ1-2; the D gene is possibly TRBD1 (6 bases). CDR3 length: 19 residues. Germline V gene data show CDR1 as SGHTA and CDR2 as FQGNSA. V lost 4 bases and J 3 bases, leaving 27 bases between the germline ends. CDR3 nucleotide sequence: TGTGCCAGCAGCTCCTGGACCCACATGGATGAGCAGGGGTACTATGGCTACACCTTC. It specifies CASSSWTHMDEQGYYGYTF.

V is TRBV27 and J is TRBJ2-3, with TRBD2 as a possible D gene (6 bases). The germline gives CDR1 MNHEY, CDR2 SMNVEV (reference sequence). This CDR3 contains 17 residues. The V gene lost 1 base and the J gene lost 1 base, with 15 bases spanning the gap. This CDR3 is CASSLWFRQRGTDTQYF. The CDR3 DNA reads TGTGCCAGCAGTTTATGGTTCCGGCAGCGGGGCACAGATACGCAGTATTTT.

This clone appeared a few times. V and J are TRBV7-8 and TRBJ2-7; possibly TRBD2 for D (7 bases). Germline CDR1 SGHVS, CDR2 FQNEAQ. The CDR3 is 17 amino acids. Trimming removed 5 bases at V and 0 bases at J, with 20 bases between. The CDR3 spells CASSLHPAGQSSYEQYF. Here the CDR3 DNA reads TGTGCCAGCAGCCTTCATCCAGCGGGACAAAGCTCCTACGAGCAGTACTTC.

This CDR3 is CASTQGQADTEAFF. In nucleotides, the CDR3 is TGTGCCAGCACCCAAGGACAGGCCGACACTGAAGCTTTCTTT. The chain links TRBV6-5 to TRBJ1-1; 7 bases are a match to TRBD1. J lost 3 bases, V lost 7 bases, and 8 bases had no gene match. CDR3 length: 14 residues. CDR1 and CDR2 (germline): MNHEY, SVGAGI.

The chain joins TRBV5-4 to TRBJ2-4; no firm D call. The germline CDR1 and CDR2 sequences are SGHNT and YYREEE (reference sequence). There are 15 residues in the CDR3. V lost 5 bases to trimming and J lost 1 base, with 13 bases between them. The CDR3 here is CASSQASGAKNIQYF. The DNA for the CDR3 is TGTGCCAGCAGTCAGGCGAGTGGGGCCAAAAACATTCAGTACTTC.

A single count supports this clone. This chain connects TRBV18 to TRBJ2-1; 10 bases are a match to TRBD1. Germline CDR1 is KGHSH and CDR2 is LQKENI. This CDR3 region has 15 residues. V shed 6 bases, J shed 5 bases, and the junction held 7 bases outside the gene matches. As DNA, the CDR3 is TGTGCCAGCTCGGATTCCGGGACAGGGGACAATGAGCAGTTCTTC. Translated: CASSDSGTGDNEQFF.

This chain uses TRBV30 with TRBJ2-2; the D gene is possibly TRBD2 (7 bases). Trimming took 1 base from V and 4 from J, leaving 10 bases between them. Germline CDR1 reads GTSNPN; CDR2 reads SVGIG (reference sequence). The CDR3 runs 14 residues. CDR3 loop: CAWSEGGGTGELFF. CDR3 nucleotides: TGTGCCTGGAGTGAGGGGGGGGGCACCGGGGAGCTGTTTTTT.

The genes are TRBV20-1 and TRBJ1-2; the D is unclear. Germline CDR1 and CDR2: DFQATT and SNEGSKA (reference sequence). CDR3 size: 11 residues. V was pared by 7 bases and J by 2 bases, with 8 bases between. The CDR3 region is CSVGRNYGYTF. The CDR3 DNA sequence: TGCAGTGTAGGGAGGAACTATGGCTACACCTTC.

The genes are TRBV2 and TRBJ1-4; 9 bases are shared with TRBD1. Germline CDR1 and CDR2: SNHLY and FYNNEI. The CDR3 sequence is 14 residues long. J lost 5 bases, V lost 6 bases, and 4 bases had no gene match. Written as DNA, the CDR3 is TGTGCCAGCAGGGGGACAGGGCCGAATGAAAAACTGTTTTTT. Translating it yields CASRGTGPNEKLFF.

The CDR3 coding sequence is TGTGCCTGGAGCCCCGGACAGACTGAAGCTTTCTTT. Its protein product is CAWSPGQTEAFF. The chain has TRBV30 and TRBJ1-1; weak D call: TRBD1 (6 bases). The CDR3 runs 12 residues. Germline V gene lookup returns CDR1 GTSNPN and CDR2 SVGIG (reference sequence). The V gene lost 3 bases and the J gene lost 5 bases, with 10 bases spanning the gap.

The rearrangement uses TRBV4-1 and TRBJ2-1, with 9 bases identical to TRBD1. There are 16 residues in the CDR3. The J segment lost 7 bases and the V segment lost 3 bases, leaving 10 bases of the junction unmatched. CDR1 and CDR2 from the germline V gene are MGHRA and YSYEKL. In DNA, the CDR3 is TGCGCCAGCAGCCAGTCGGGACAGGGCCTATCTAATGAGCAGTTCTTC. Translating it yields CASSQSGQGLSNEQFF.

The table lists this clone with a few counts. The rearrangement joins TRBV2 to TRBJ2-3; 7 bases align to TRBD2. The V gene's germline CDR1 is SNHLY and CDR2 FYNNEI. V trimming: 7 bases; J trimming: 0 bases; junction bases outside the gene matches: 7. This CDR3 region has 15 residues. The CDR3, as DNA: TGTGCCAGCATCCTTGAGCGGGACAGCACAGATACGCAGTATTTT. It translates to CASILERDSTDTQYF.